This TCR beta chain was recorded in a study of blood T cell repertoires in COVID-19. Study-wide context: Samples came from the United States, Italy and Spain, spanning acute and convalescent COVID-19. In each case, the material was cDNA or gDNA derived from T cells, B-cell-depleted T cells, or PBMCs.

The CDR3 sequence is 13 residues long. Germline V gene data show CDR1 as SGHRS and CDR2 as YFSETQ. The V segment lost 4 bases and the J segment 6 bases; nucleotides outside the gene matches: 6. In the study's own analysis: Nucleated cell number was recorded as an estimate derived from reference gene primer amplification. Profiled with immunoSEQ multiplex PCR; TCRdb holds only in-frame clones, not every one. V, J and clone size are taken as reported in that table, and D and trimming were inferred from the DNA itself. Among some 290,000 clones listed, around 78% were seen once. The receptor was derived from a man in his 60s who had recovered from COVID-19. V and J are TRBV5-1 and TRBJ2-7, with 8 bases identical to TRBD1. Sample: peripheral blood. The CDR3 region is CASSRLGQAEQYF. DNA of the CDR3: TGCGCCAGCAGCCGACTGGGACAGGCCGAGCAGTACTTC.